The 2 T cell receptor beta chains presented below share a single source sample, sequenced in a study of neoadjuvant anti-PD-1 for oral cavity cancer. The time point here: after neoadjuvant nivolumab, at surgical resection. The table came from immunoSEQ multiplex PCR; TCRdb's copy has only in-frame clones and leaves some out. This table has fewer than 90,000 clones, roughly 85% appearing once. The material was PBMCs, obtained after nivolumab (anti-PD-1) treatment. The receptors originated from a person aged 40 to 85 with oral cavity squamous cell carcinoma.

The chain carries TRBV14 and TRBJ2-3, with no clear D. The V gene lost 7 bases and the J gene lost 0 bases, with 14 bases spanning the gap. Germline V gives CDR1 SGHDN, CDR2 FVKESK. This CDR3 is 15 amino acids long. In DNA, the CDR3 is TGTGCCAGCAACCGACCGCTTTCTAGCACAGATACGCAGTATTTT. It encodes CASNRPLSSTDTQYF.

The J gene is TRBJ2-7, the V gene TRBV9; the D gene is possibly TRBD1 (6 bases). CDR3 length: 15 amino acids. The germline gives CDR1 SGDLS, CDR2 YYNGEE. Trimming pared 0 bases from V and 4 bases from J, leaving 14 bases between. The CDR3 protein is CASSVGGTWGYEQYF. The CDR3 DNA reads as TGTGCCAGCAGCGTAGGGGGGACATGGGGTTACGAGCAGTACTTC. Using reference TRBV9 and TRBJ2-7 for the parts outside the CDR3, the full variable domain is DSGVTQTPKHLITATGQRVTLRCSPRSGDLSVYWYQQSLDQGLQFLIQYYNGEERAKGNILERFSAQQFPDLHSELNLSSLELGDSALYFCASSVGGTWGYEQYFGPGTRLTVT.